This TCR beta chain came from a study of identical twins. V was pared by 2 bases and J by 1 base, with 2 bases of the junction left unmatched. Germline V CDR1 and CDR2: SNHLY, FYNNEI. The CDR3 sequence is 15 residues long. About this clonotype itself: Antigen: not known.

Findings and limits, study-wide: Modelling underestimated the level of out-of-frame TCR alpha sharing observed in monozygotic twins. In drawing conclusions, the study used cross-sectional statistical analysis and did not follow the same donors.

TCRdb reprocessed the 5' RACE reads via MiXCR and lists one record per CDR3 protein. The sample holds about 920,000 distinct CDR3 sequences, more than 9% seen once. This same sample was also taken into another study, of yellow fever vaccine responses in identical twins.

The J gene is TRBJ2-4, the V gene TRBV2, with TRBD1 identical over 7 bases. Sequences were obtained from PBMCs. The clonotype comes from a woman under 30 in good health. CDR3 region: CASSEKGAAKNIQYF. The CDR3 nucleotides read TGTGCCAGCAGTGAAAAGGGGGCGGCCAAAAACATTCAGTACTTC. Using reference TRBV2 and TRBJ2-4 for the parts outside the CDR3, the full variable domain is EPEVTQTPSHQVTQMGQEVILRCVPISNHLYFYWYRQILGQKVEFLVSFYNNEISEKSEIFDDQFSVERPDGSNFTLKIRSTKLEDSAMYFCASSEKGAAKNIQYFGAGTRLSVL.